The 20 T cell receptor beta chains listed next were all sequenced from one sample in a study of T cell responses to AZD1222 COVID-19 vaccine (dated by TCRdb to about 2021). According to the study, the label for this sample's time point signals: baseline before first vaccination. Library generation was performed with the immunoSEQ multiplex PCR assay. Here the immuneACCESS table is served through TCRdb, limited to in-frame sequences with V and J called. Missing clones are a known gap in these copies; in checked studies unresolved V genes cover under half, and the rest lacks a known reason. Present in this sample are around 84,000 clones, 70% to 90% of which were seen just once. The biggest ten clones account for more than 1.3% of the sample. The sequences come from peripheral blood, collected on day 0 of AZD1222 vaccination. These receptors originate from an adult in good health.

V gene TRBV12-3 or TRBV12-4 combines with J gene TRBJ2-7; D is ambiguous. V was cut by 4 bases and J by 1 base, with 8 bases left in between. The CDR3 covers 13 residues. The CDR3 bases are TGTGCCAGCAGTTATACAGTATCCTACGAGCAGTACTTC. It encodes CASSYTVSYEQYF.

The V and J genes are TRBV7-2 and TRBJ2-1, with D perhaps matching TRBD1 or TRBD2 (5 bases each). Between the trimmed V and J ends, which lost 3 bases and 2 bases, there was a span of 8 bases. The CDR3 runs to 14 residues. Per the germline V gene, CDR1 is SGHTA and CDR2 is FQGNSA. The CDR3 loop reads CASSFVGAYNEQFF. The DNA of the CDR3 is TGTGCCAGCAGCTTCGTGGGGGCCTACAATGAGCAGTTCTTC. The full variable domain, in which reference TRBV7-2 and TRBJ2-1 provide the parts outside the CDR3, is GAGVSQSPSNKVTEKGKDVELRCDPISGHTALYWYRQSLGQGLEFLIYFQGNSAPDKSGLPSDRFSAERTGGSVSTLTIQRTQQEDSAVYLCASSFVGAYNEQFFGPGTRLTVL.

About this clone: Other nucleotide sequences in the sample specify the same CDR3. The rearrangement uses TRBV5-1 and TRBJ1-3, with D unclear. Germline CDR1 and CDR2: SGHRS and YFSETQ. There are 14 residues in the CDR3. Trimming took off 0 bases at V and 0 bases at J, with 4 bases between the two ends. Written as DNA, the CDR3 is TGCGCCAGCAGCTTGGGCAGCTCTGGAAACACCATATATTTT. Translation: CASSLGSSGNTIYF. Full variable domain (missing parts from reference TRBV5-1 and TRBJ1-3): KAGVTQTPRYLIKTRGQQVTLSCSPISGHRSVSWYQQTPGQGLQFLFEYFSETQRNKGNFPGRFSGRQFSNSRSEMNVSTLELGDSALYLCASSLGSSGNTIYFGEGSWLTVV.

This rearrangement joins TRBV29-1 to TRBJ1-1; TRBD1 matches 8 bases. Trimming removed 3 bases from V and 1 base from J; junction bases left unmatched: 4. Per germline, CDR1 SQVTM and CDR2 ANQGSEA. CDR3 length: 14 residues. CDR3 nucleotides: TGCAGCGTTGAGGCAGGGGGCTGGAACACTGAAGCTTTCTTT. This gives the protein CSVEAGGWNTEAFF. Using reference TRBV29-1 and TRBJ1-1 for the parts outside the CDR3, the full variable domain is SAVISQKPSRDICQRGTSLTIQCQVDSQVTMMFWYRQQPGQSLTLIATANQGSEATYESGFVIDKFPISRPNLTFSTLTVSNMSPEDSSIYLCSVEAGGWNTEAFFGQGTRLTVV.

CDR3 amino acids: CASSLGTYNEQFF. Written as DNA, the CDR3 is TGTGCCAGCAGCTTAGGGACCTACAATGAGCAGTTCTTC. The V call is TRBV7-3, the J call TRBJ2-1; D uncertain. Germline assignment: CDR1 SGHTA and CDR2 FQGTGA. The CDR3 is made up of 13 amino acids. Trimming shortened V by 2 bases and J by 2 bases, and 4 bases separated the two germline ends.

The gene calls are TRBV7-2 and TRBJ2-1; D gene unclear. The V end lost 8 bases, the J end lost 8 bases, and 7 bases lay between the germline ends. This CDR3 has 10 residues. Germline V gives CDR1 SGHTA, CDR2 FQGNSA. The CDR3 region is CASGLHEQFF. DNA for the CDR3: TGTGCCAGCGGATTACATGAGCAGTTCTTC.

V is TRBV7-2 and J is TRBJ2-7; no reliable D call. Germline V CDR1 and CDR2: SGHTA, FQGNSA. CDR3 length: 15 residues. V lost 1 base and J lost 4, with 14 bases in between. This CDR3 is CASSLGAGPLYEQYF. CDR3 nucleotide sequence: TGTGCCAGCAGCTTAGGGGCCGGACCGCTATACGAGCAGTACTTC.

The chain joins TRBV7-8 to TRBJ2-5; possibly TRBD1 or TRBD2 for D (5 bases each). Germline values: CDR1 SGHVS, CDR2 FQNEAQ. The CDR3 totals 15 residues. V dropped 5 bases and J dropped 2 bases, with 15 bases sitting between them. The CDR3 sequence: CASSPPGRLQETQYF. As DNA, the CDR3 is TGTGCCAGCAGCCCTCCGGGACGGCTGCAAGAGACCCAGTACTTC.

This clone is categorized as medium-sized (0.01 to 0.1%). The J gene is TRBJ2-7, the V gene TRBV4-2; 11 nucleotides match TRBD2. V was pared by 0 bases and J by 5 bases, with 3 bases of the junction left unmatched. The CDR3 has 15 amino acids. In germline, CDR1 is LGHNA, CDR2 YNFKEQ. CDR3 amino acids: CASSQDLLAGDEQYF. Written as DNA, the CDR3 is TGTGCCAGCAGCCAAGATCTACTAGCGGGAGACGAGCAGTACTTC.

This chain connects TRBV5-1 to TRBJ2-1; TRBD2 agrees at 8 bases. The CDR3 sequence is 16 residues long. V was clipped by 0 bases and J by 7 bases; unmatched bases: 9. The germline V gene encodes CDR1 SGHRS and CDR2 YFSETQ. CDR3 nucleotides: TGCGCCAGCAGCTTGGGAGGTAGCGGGATGCGTAATGAGCAGTTCTTC. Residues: CASSLGGSGMRNEQFF. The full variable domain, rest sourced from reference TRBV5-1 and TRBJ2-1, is KAGVTQTPRYLIKTRGQQVTLSCSPISGHRSVSWYQQTPGQGLQFLFEYFSETQRNKGNFPGRFSGRQFSNSRSEMNVSTLELGDSALYLCASSLGGSGMRNEQFFGPGTRLTVL.

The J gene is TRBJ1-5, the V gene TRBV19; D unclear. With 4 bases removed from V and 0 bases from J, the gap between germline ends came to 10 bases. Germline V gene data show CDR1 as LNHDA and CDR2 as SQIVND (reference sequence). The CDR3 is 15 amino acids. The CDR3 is CASSRPDLSNQPQHF. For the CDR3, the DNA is TGTGCCAGTAGTAGGCCAGACCTTAGCAATCAGCCCCAGCATTTT.

The CDR3 is CASTVSGGNQPQHF. The DNA for the CDR3 is TGTGCCAGCACCGTTTCAGGGGGCAATCAGCCCCAGCATTTT. The J gene is TRBJ1-5, the V gene TRBV7-9; TRBD1 might be the D (6 bases). The length of the CDR3 is 14 residues. Trimming cost V 7 bases and J 2 bases, with 12 bases left between them. Per the germline V gene, CDR1 is SEHNR and CDR2 is FQNEAQ (reference sequence).

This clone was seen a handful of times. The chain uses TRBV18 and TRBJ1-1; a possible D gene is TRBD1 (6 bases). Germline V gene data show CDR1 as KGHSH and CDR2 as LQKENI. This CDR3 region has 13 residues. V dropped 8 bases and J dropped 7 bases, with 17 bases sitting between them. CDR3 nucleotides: TGTGCCAGCCAGGGGTCTAGGCACGATGAAGCTTTCTTT. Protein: CASQGSRHDEAFF.

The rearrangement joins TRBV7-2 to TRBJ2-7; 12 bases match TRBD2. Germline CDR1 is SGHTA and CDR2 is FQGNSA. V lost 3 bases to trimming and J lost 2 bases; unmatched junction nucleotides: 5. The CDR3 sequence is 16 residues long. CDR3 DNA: TGTGCCAGCAGCTTCCGACTAGCGGGAGACCCCTACGAGCAGTACTTC. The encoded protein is CASSFRLAGDPYEQYF. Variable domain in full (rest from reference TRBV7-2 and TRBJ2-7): GAGVSQSPSNKVTEKGKDVELRCDPISGHTALYWYRQSLGQGLEFLIYFQGNSAPDKSGLPSDRFSAERTGGSVSTLTIQRTQQEDSAVYLCASSFRLAGDPYEQYFGPGTRLTVT.

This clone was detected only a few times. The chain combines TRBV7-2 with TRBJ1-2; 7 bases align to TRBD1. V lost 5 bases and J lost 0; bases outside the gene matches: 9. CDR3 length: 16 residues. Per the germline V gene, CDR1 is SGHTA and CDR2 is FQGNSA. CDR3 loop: CASSPGGRVTNYGYTF. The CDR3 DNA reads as TGTGCCAGCAGCCCAGGGGGGAGGGTTACTAACTATGGCTACACCTTC.

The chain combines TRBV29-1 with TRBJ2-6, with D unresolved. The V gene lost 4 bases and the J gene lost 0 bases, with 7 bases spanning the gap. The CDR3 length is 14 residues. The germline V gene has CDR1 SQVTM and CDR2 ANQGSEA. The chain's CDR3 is CSVVQDSGANVLTF. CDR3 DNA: TGCAGCGTTGTCCAGGACTCTGGGGCCAACGTCCTGACTTTC.

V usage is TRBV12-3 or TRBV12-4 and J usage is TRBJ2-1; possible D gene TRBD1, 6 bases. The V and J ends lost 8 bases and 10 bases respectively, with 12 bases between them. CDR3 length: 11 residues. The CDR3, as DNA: TGTGCCAGCGGCTGGGGGCGGGAGCAGTTCTTC. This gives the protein CASGWGREQFF.

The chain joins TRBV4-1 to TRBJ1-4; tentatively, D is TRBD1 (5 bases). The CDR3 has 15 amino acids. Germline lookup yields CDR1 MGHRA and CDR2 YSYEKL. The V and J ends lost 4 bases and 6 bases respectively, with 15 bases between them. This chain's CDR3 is CASSRAGTRDEKLFF. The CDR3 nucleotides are TGCGCCAGCAGCCGGGCCGGGACTAGAGATGAAAAACTGTTTTTT.

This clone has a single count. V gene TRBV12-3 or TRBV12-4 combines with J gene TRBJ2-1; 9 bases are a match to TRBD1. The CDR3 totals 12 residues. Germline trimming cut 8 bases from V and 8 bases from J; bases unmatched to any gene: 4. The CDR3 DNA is TGTGCCAGCGGGACAGGGAGGGATGAGCAGTTCTTC. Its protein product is CASGTGRDEQFF.

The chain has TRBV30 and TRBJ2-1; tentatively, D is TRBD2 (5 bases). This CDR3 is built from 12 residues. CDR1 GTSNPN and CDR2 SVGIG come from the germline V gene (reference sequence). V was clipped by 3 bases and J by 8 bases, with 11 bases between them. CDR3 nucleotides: TGTGCCTGGAGACTAGGCGGCGATGAGCAGTTCTTC. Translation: CAWRLGGDEQFF.